The clone carrying this T cell receptor beta chain is labeled as large. Its antigen remains unknown. The sample originates from a study of T cells in localized non-small cell lung cancer. The assay was immunoSEQ multiplex PCR, and TCRdb's table has in-frame clones only and misses some. Found here are about 1,000 clones, approximately 24% of them singletons; the top ten hold under 40%. Broader study findings: A median about 56 of the top 100 tumor clones appeared in adjacent lung.

CDR3 length: 15 residues. Trimming removed 1 base at V and 1 base at J, with 10 bases between. Per germline, CDR1 MNHGY and CDR2 SAAAGT. The specimen was normal lung tissue next to the tumor, collected before any cancer treatment. The clonotype originates from a male donor at least 60 years old with stage II squamous cell lung carcinoma. The chain recombines TRBV6-8 with TRBJ2-5; D is perhaps TRBD1 or TRBD2 (7 bases each). The CDR3 coding sequence is TGTGCCAGCAGTTACTGGGAGGGGGCCCAAGAGACCCAGTACTTC. Protein product: CASSYWEGAQETQYF.